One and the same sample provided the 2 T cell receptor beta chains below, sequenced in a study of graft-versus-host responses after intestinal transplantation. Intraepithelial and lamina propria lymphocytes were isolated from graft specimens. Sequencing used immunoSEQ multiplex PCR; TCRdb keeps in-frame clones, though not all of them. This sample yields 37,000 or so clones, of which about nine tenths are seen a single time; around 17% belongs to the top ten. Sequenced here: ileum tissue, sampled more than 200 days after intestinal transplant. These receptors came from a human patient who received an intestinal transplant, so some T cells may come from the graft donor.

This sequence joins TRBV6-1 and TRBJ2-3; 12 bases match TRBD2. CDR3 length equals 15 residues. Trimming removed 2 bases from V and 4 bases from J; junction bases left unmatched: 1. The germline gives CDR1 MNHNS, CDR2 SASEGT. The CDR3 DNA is TGTGCCAGCAGTGAACTAGCGGGAGGGCCAGATACGCAGTATTTT. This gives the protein CASSELAGGPDTQYF.

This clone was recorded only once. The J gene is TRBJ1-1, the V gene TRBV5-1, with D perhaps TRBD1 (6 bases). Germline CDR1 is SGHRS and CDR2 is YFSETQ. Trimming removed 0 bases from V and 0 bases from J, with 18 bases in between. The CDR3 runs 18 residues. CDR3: CASSLALLGGGLNTEAFF. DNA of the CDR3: TGCGCCAGCAGCTTGGCCTTGCTGGGGGGCGGGTTGAACACTGAAGCTTTCTTT.